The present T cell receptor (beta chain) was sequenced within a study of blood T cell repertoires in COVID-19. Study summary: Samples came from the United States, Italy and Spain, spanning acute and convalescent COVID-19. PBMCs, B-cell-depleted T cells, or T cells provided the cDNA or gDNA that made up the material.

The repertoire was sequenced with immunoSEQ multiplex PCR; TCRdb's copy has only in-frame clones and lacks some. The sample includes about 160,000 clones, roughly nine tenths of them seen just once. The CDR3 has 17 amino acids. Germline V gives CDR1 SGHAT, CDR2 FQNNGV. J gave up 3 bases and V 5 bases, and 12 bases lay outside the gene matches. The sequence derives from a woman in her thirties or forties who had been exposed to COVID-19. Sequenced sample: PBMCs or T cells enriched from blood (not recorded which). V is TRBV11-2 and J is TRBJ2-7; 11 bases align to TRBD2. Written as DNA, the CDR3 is TGTGCCAGCAGCCCCCAGCTGGTTAGCGGGAGGGGCTACGAGCAGTACTTC. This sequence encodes CASSPQLVSGRGYEQYF.